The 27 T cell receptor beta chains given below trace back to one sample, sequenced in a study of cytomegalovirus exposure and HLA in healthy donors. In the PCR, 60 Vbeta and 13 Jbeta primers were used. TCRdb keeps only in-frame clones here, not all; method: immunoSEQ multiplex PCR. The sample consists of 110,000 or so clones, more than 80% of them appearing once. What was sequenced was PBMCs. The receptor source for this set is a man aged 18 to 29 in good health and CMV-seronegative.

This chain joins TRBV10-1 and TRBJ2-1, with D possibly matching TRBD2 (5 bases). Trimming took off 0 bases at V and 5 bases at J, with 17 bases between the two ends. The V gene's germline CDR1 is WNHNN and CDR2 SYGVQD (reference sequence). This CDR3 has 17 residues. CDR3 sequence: CASSESYSPSIHNEQFF. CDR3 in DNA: TGCGCCAGCAGTGAGTCGTATAGTCCTAGCATCCACAATGAGCAGTTCTTC.

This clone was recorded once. The CDR3 here is CASSLRTGSDEKLFF. DNA of the CDR3: TGTGCCAGCAGCCTTCGGACAGGCTCGGATGAAAAACTGTTTTTT. V usage is TRBV7-9 and J usage is TRBJ1-4; 7 bases match TRBD1. V was clipped by 5 bases and J by 6 bases; unmatched bases: 9. CDR3 length: 15 residues. Germline V lookup: CDR1 SEHNR, CDR2 FQNEAQ (reference sequence).

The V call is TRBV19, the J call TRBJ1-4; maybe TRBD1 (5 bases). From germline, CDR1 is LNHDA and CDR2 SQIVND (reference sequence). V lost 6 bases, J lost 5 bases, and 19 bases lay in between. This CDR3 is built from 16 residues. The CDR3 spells CASRTHPGSTNEKLFF. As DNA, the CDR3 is TGTGCCAGTAGAACCCATCCAGGGTCCACGAATGAAAAACTGTTTTTT.

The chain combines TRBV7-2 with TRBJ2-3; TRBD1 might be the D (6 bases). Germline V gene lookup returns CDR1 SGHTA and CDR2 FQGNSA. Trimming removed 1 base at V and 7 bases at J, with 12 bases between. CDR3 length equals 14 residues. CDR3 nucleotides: TGTGCCAGCAGCTTAGAACAGGGAACGCATACGCAGTATTTT. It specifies CASSLEQGTHTQYF.

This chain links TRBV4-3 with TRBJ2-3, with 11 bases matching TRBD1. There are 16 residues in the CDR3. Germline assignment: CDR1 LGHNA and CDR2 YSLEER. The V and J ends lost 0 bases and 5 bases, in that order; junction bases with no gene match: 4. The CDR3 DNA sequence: TGCGCCAGCAGCCAAGATATGGGACAGGGGGGAGATACGCAGTATTTT. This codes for CASSQDMGQGGDTQYF.

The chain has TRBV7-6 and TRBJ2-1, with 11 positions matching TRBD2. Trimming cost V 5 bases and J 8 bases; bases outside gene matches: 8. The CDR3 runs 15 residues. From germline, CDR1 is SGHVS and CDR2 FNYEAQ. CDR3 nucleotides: TGTGCCAGCAGCCTTCTAGCGGGAGGTGGGGATGAGCAGTTCTTC. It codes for CASSLLAGGGDEQFF.

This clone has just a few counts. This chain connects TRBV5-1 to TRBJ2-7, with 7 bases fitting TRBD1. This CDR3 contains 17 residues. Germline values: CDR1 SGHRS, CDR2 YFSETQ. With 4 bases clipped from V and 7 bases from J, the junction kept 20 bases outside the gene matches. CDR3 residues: CASSLSIGQDPPWEQYF. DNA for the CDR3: TGCGCCAGCAGCCTGTCTATCGGACAGGACCCTCCTTGGGAGCAGTACTTC.

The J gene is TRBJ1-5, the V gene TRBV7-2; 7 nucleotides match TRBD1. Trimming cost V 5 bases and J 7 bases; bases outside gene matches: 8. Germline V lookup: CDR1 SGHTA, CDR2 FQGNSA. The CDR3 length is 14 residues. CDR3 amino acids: CASSTRDSRQPQHF. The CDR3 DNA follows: TGTGCCAGCAGCACACGGGACAGTAGACAGCCCCAGCATTTT.

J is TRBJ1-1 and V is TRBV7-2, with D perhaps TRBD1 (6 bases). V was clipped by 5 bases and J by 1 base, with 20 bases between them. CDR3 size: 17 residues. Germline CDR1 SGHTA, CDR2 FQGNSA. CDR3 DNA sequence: TGTGCCAGCAGCATACGGGACACTCTTCGGGGGAACACTGAAGCTTTCTTT. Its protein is CASSIRDTLRGNTEAFF.

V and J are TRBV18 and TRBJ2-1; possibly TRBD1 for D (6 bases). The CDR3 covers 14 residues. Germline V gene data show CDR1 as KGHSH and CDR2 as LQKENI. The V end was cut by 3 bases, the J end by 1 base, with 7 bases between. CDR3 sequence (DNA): TGTGCCAGCTCACCGGACAGTTCCTACAATGAGCAGTTCTTC. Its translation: CASSPDSSYNEQFF.

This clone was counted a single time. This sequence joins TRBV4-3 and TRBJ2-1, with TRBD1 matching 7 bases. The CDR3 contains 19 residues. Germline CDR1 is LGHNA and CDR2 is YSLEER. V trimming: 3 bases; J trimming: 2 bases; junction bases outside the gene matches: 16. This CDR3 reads CASSHKTGKTQYTYNEQFF. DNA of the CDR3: TGCGCCAGCAGCCATAAGACAGGGAAGACTCAATATACCTACAATGAGCAGTTCTTC.

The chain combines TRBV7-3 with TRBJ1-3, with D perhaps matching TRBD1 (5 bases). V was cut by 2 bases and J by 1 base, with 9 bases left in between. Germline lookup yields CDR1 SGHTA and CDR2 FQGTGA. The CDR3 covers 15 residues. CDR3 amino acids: CASSLGARSGNTIYF. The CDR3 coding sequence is TGTGCCAGCAGCTTAGGGGCGAGGTCTGGAAACACCATATATTTT.

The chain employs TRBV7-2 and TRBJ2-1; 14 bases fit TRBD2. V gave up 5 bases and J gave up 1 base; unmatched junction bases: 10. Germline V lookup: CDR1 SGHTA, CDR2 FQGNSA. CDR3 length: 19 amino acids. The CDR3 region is CASSPRLAGGPASYNEQFF. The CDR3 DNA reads TGTGCCAGCAGCCCGAGACTAGCGGGAGGGCCGGCGTCCTACAATGAGCAGTTCTTC.

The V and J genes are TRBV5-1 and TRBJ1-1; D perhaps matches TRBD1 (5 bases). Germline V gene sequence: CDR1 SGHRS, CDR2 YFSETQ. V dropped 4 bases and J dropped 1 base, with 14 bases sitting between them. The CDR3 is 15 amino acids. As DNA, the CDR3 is TGCGCCAGCAGCCAACGGGGCGGGGCGAACACTGAAGCTTTCTTT. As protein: CASSQRGGANTEAFF.

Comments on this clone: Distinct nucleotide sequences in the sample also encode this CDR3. CDR3 nucleotide sequence: TGTGCCAGCAGCTTACAGGGTGCAGATACGCAGTATTTT. Amino acids: CASSLQGADTQYF. The rearrangement links TRBV11-3 to TRBJ2-3, with D maybe TRBD1 (5 bases). Germline assignment: CDR1 SGHNT and CDR2 YENEEA. The CDR3 has 13 residues. V was shortened by 2 bases and J by 4 bases, with 7 bases between the two germline ends. The full variable domain, completed using reference TRBV11-3 and TRBJ2-3, is EAGVVQSPRYKIIEKKQPVAFWCNPISGHNTLYWYLQNLGQGPELLIRYENEEAVDDSQLPKDRFSAERLKGVDSTLKIQPAELGDSAVYLCASSLQGADTQYFGPGTRLTVL.

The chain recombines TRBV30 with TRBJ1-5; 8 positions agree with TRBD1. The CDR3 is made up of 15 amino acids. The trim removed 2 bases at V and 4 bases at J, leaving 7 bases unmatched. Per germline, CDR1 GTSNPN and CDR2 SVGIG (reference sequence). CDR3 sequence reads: CAWSPGTGKNQPQHF. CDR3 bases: TGTGCCTGGAGTCCCGGGACAGGCAAAAATCAGCCCCAGCATTTT.

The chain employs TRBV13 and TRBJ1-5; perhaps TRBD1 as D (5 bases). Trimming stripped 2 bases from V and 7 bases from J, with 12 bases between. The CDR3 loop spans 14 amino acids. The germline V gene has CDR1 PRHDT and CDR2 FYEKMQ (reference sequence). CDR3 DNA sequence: TGTGCCAGCAGCTTATGGGGGGTCAACCAGCCCCAGCATTTT. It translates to CASSLWGVNQPQHF.

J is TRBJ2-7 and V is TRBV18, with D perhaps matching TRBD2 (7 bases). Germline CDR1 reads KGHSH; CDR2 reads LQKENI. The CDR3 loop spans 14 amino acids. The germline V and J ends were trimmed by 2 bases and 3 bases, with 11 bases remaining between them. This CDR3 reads CASSPRGGGYEQYF. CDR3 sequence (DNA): TGTGCCAGCTCACCAAGGGGAGGGGGCTACGAGCAGTACTTC.

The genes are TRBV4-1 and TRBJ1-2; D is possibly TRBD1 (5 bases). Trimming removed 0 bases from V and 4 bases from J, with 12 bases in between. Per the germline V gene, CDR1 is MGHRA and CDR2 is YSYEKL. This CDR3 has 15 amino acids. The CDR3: CASSQDQGMSYGYTF. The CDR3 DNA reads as TGCGCCAGCAGCCAAGATCAGGGAATGAGCTATGGCTACACCTTC.

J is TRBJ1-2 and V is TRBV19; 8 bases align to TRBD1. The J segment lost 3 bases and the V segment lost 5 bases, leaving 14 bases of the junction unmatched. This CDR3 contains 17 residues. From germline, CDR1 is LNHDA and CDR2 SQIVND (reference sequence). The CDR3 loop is CASSFPGQVPRDYGYTF. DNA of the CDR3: TGTGCCAGTAGTTTCCCGGGACAGGTCCCTCGGGACTATGGCTACACCTTC.

For the CDR3, the DNA is TGTGCCAGCAGAAACCCATCAGGGGGTCCCTATGGCTACACCTTC. It codes for CASRNPSGGPYGYTF. V gene TRBV28 combines with J gene TRBJ1-2; 7 bases fit TRBD1. This CDR3 has 15 residues. Per the germline V gene, CDR1 is MDHEN and CDR2 is SYDVKM. V lost 6 bases, J lost 4 bases, and 11 bases stayed unmatched.

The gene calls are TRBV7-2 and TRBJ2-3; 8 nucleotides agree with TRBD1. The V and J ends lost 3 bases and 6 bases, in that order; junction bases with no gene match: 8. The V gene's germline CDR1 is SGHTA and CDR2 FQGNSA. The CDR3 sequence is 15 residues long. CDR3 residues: CASSFETGARDTQYF. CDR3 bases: TGTGCCAGCAGCTTCGAGACAGGGGCTCGTGATACGCAGTATTTT.

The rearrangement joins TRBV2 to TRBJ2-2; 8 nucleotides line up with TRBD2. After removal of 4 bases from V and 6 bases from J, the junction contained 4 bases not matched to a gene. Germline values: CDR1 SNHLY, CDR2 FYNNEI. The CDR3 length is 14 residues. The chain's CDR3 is CASSVSGSSGELFF. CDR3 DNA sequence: TGTGCCAGCAGTGTAAGCGGGAGTTCCGGGGAGCTGTTTTTT. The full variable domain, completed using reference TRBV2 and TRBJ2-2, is EPEVTQTPSHQVTQMGQEVILRCVPISNHLYFYWYRQILGQKVEFLVSFYNNEISEKSEIFDDQFSVERPDGSNFTLKIRSTKLEDSAMYFCASSVSGSSGELFFGEGSRLTVL.

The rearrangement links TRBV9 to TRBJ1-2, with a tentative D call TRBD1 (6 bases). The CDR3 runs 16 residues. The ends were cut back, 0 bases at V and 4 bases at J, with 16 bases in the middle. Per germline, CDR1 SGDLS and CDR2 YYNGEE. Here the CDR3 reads CASSVGAGEDSYGYTF. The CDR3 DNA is TGTGCCAGCAGCGTAGGAGCAGGGGAAGACTCCTATGGCTACACCTTC.

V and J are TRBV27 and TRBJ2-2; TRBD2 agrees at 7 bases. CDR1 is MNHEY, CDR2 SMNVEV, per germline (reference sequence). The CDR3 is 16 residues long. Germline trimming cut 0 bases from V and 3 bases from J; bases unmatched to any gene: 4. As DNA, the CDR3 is TGTGCCAGCAGTTTATCAGCGGGGATCTACACCGGGGAGCTGTTTTTT. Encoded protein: CASSLSAGIYTGELFF.

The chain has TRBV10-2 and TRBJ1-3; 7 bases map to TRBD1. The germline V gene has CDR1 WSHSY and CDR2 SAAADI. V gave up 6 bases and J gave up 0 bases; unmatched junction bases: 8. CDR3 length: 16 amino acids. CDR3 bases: TGCGCCAGCAGCATGGGACAGCCGAGCTCTGGAAACACCATATATTTT. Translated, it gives CASSMGQPSSGNTIYF.

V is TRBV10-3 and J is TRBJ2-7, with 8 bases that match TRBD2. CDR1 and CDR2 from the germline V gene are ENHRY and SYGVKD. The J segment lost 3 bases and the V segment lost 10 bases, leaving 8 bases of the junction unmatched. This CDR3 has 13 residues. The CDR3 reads CATMGGGFYEQYF. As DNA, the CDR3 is TGTGCCACTATGGGCGGGGGGTTCTACGAGCAGTACTTC.